Many counts were recorded for the clone carrying this T cell receptor (beta chain). Its cognate antigen is unknown. MiXCR was run by TCRdb on the 5' RACE reads, yielding one entry per CDR3 protein. The repertoire holds tens of thousands of distinct CDR3 sequences, with around 3.1% as singletons. The unsorted libraries had their origin in 2 million PBMCs stored at -80 C. The record originates from a study of neurological immune-mediated disorders. The study, taken as a whole, reports: The highest TCR clonal expansion occurred in HTLV-1-associated myelopathy; multiple sclerosis fell below healthy controls. Grouping of repertoires by phylogeny put those of 18 of 34 multiple sclerosis patients into a single related-CDR3 cluster, a possible signature.

CDR1 is SGHAT and CDR2 is FQNNGV in the germline V gene. V dropped 5 bases and J dropped 2 bases, with 16 bases sitting between them. This CDR3 contains 16 residues. Sequencing input: PBMCs. The receptor comes from a man aged 35-49 years with multiple sclerosis. This chain connects TRBV11-2 to TRBJ2-1; perhaps D is TRBD1 or TRBD2 (5 bases each). CDR3 in amino acids: CASSPGSRVAYNEQFF. As DNA, the CDR3 is TGTGCCAGCAGCCCAGGGTCGCGGGTGGCCTACAATGAGCAGTTCTTC.